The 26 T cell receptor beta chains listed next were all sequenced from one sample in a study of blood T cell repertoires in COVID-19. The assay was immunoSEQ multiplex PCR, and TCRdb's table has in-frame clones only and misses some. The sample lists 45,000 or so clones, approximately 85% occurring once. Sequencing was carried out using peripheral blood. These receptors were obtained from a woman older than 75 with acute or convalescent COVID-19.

The CDR3 sequence: CASSLVPGSNTGELFF. In nucleotides, the CDR3 is TGTGCCAGCAGCTTAGTTCCGGGGTCGAACACCGGGGAGCTGTTTTTT. The gene calls are TRBV7-6 and TRBJ2-2; D is perhaps TRBD2 (5 bases). The length of the CDR3 is 16 residues. The ends were cut back, 1 base at V and 0 bases at J, with 9 bases in the middle. Looked up from germline, CDR1 is SGHVS and CDR2 is FNYEAQ.

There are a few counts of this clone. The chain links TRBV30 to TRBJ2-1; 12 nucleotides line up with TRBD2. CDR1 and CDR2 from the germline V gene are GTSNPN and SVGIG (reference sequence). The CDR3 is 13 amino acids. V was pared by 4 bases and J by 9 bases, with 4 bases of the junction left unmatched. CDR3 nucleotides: TGTGCCTGGAATCTACTAGCGGGAGGTGAGCAGTTCTTC. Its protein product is CAWNLLAGGEQFF.

This CDR3 reads CASSEWTGAYSNQPQHF. Here the CDR3 DNA reads TGTGCCAGCAGCGAATGGACAGGGGCTTATAGCAATCAGCCCCAGCATTTT. The chain joins TRBV5-6 to TRBJ1-5, with 9 bases fitting TRBD1. The junction had 8 bases not matched to a gene; V was cut back by 4 bases and J by 0 bases. Germline CDR1 reads SGHDT; CDR2 reads YYEEEE. This CDR3 comprises 17 residues.

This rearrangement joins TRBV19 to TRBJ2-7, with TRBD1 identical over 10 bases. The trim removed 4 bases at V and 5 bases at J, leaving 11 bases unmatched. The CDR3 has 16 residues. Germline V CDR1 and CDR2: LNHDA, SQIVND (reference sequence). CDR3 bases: TGTGCCAGTAGTACACACAAGGGACAGGGGTACCACGAGCAGTACTTC. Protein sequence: CASSTHKGQGYHEQYF.

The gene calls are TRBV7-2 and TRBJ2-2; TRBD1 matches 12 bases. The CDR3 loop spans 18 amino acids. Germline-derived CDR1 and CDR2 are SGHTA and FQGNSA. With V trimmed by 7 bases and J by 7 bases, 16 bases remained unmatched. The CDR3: CASTLLGPGQGANGELFF. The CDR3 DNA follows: TGTGCCAGCACCCTACTCGGACCGGGACAGGGGGCAAACGGGGAGCTGTTTTTT.

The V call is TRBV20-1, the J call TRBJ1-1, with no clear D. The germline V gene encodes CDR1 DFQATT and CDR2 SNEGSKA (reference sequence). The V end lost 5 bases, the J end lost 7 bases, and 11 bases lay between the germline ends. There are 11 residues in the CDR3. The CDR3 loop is CSAGSGFEAFF. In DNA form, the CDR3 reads TGCAGTGCTGGCTCGGGGTTTGAAGCTTTCTTT.

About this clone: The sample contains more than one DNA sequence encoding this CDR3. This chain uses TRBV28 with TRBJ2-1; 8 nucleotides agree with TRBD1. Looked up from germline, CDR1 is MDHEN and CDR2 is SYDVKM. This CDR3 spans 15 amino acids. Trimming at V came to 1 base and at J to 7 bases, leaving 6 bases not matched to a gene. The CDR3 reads CASSLSTGGRNEQFF. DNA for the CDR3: TGTGCCAGCAGTTTATCAACAGGGGGGCGGAATGAGCAGTTCTTC.

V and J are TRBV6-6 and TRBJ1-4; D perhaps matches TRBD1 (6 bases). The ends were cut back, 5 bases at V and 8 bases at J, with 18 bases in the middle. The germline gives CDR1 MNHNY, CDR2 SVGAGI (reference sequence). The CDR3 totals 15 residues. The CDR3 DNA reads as TGTGCCAGCAGTGCCAACACAGGGCGTCGGGAAAAACTGTTTTTT. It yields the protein CASSANTGRREKLFF.

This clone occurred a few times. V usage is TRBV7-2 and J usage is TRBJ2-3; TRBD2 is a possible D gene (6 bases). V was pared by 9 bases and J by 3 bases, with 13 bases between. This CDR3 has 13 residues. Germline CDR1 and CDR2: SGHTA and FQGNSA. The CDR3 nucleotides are TGTGCCAGTAAGGAGGGCCTGACAGATACGCAGTATTTT. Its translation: CASKEGLTDTQYF.

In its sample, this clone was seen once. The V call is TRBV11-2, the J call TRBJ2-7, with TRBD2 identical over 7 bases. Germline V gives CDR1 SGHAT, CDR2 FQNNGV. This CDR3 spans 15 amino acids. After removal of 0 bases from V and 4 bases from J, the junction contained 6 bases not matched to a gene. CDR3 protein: CASSLEAGVGYEQYF. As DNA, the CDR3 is TGTGCCAGCAGCTTAGAGGCGGGAGTGGGATACGAGCAGTACTTC.

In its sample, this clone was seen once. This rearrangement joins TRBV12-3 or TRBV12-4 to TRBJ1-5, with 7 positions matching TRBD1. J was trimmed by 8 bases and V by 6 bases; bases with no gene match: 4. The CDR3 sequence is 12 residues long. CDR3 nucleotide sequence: TGTGCCAGCAGCCGAACAGGGGAGCCCCAGCATTTT. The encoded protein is CASSRTGEPQHF.

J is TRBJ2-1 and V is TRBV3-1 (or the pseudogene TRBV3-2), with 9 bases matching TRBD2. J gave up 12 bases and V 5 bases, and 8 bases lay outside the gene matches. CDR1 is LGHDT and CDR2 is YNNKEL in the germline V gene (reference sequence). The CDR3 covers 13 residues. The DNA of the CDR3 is TGTGCCAGCAGCAACCTAGCGGGAATGTCGCAGTTCTTC. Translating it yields CASSNLAGMSQFF.

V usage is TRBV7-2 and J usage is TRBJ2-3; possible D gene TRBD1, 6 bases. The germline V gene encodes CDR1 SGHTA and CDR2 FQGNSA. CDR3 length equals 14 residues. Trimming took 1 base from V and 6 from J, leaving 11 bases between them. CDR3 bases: TGTGCCAGCAGCTTAGGCTGGGGGCGGGATACGCAGTATTTT. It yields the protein CASSLGWGRDTQYF.

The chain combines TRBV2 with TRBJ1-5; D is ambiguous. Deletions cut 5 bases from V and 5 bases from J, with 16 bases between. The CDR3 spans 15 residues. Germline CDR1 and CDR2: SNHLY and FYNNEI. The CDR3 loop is CASSLGHRFDQPQHF. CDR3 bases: TGTGCCAGCAGTTTGGGCCATAGGTTTGATCAGCCCCAGCATTTT.

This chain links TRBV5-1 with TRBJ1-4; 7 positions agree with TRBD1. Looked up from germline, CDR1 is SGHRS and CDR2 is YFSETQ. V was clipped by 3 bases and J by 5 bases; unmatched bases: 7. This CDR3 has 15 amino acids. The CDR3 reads CASSSGDSTNEKLFF. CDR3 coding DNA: TGCGCCAGCAGCTCCGGGGACAGTACGAATGAAAAACTGTTTTTT.

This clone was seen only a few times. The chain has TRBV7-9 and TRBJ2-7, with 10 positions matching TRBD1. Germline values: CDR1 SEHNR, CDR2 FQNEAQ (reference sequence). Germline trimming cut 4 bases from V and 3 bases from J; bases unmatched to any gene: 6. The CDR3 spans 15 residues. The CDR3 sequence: CASSSGTGELYEQYF. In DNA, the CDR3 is TGTGCCAGCAGCTCCGGGACAGGGGAACTCTACGAGCAGTACTTC.

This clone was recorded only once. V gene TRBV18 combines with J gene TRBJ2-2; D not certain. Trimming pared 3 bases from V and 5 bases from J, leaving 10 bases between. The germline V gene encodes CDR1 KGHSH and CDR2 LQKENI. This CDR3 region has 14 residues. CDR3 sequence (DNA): TGTGCCAGCTCACCTACTACTTTAACCGGGGAGCTGTTTTTT. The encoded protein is CASSPTTLTGELFF.

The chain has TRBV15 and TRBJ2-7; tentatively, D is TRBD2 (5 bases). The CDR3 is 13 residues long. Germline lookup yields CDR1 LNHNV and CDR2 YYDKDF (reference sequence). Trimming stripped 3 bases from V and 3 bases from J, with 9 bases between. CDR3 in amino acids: CATSRGRDYEQYF. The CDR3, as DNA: TGTGCCACCAGCAGGGGGAGAGACTACGAGCAGTACTTC.

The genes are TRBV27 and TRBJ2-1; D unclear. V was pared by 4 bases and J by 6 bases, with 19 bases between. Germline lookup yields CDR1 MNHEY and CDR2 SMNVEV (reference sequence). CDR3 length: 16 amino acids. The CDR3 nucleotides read TGTGCCAGCAGTTCAACCATCGTGACACTCCGCAATGAGCAGTTCTTC. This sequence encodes CASSSTIVTLRNEQFF.

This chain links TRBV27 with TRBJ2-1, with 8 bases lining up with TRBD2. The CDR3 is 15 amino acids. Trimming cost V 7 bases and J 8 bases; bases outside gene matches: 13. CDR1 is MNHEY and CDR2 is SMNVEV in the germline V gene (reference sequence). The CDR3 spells CASTTTPGLVYEQFF. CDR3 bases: TGTGCCAGCACCACCACGCCGGGACTAGTATATGAGCAGTTCTTC.

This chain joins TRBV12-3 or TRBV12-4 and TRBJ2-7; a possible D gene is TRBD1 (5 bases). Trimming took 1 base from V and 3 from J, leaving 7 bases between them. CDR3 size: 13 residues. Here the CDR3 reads CASSLGTLYEQYF. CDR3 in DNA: TGTGCCAGCAGTTTAGGGACACTCTACGAGCAGTACTTC.

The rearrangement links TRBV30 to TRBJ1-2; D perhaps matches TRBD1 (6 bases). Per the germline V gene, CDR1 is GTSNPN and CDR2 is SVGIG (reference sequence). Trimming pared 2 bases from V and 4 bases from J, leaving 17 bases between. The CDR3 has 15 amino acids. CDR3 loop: CAWSPLQGPGYGYTF. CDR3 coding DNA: TGTGCCTGGAGTCCATTACAGGGACCTGGCTATGGCTACACCTTC. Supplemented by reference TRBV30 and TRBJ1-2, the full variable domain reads SQTIHQWPATLVQPVGSPLSLECTVEGTSNPNLYWYRQAAGRGLQLLFYSVGIGQISSEVPQNLSASRPQDRQFILSSKKLLLSDSGFYLCAWSPLQGPGYGYTFGSGTRLTVV.

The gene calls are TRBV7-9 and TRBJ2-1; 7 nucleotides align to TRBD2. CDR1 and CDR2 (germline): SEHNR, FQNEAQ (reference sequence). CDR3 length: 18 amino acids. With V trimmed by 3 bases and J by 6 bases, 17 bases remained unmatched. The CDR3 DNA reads TGTGCCAGCAGCTTCCCCCTTAGCGGGTCTCCTCTTCCCAATGAGCAGTTCTTC. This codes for CASSFPLSGSPLPNEQFF.

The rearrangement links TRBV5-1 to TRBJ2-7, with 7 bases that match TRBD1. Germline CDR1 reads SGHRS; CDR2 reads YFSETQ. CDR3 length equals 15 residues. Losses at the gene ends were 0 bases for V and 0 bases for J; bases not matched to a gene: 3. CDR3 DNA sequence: TGCGCCAGCAGCTTGGAAAGGGACAGCTCCTACGAGCAGTACTTC. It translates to CASSLERDSSYEQYF.

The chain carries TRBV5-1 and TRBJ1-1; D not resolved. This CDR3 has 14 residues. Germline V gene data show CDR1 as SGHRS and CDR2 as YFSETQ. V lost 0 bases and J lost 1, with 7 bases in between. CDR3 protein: CASSLGGGNTEAFF. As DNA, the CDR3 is TGCGCCAGCAGCTTGGGGGGAGGGAACACTGAAGCTTTCTTT.

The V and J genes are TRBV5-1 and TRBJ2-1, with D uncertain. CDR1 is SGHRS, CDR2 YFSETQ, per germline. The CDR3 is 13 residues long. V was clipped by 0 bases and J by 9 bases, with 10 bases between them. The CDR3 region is CASSLGSSGEQFF. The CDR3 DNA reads TGCGCCAGCAGCTTGGGTTCCTCCGGTGAGCAGTTCTTC. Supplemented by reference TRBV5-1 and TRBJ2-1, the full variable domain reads KAGVTQTPRYLIKTRGQQVTLSCSPISGHRSVSWYQQTPGQGLQFLFEYFSETQRNKGNFPGRFSGRQFSNSRSEMNVSTLELGDSALYLCASSLGSSGEQFFGPGTRLTVL.